The T cell receptor (beta chain) described here comes from a study of blood T cell repertoires in COVID-19. Across the whole study: PBMCs, B-cell-depleted T cells, or T cells provided the cDNA or gDNA that made up the material.

This CDR3 has 14 residues. Germline V CDR1 and CDR2: LGHNA, YNFKEQ. J gave up 5 bases and V 1 base, and 3 bases lay outside the gene matches. How the authors handled the data: Nucleated cell counts were estimated from reference gene primer amplification. Sequencing used immunoSEQ multiplex PCR; TCRdb keeps in-frame clones, though not all of them. V and J calls and clone size are given by that table; D and trimming were obtained from the DNA. The table records more than 250,000 clones, 85% to 90% of them present only once. Participants reported their clinical history, and cohort assignment relied on those reports. Recovered Cohort 3 donors showed two negative PCRs, clearance, or symptom resolution.

The sequence derives from a woman younger than 35 who had recovered from COVID-19. Input material: PBMCs or T cells enriched from blood (not recorded which). The V gene is TRBV4-2, the J gene TRBJ2-5, with TRBD2 identical over 8 bases. This chain's CDR3 is CASSQGGTRETQYF. For the CDR3, the DNA is TGTGCCAGCAGCCAAGGAGGGACTAGGGAGACCCAGTACTTC.